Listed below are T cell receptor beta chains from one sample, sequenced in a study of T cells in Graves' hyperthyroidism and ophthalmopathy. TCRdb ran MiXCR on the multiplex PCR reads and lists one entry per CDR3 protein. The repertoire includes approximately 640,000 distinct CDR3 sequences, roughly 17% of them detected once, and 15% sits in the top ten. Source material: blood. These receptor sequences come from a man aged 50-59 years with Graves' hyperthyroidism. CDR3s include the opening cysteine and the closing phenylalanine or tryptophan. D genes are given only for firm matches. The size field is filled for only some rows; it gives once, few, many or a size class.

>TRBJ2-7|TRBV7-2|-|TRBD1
TGTGCCAGCAGCGGGGGACAGGGGAGCGCCTACGAGCAGTACTTC
CASSGGQGSAYEQYF
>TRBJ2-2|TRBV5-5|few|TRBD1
TGTGCCAGGAGGACAGGGTTCACCGGGGAGCTGTTTTTT
CARRTGFTGELFF
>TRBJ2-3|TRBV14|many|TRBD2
TGTGCCAGCAGCCAGCTTCCAGCGGGAGGCACAGATACGCAGTATTTT
CASSQLPAGGTDTQYF
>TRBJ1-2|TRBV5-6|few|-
TGTGCCAGCAGCTTGAATAGGGGAAACTATGGCTACACCTTC
CASSLNRGNYGYTF
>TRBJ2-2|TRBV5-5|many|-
TGTGCCAGCAGCTTTTGGGGGAATCCCGGGGAGCTGTTTTTT
CASSFWGNPGELFF
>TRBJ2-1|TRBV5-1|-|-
TGCGCCACCGGTGACAGTTACAATGAGCAGTTCTTC
CATGDSYNEQFF
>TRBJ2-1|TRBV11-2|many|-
TGTGCCAGCAGCTTAGAGCCTAACAATGAGCAGTTCTTC
CASSLEPNNEQFF
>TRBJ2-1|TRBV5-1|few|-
TGCGCCAGCAGCTTGGCATATCACAATGAGCAGTTCTTC
CASSLAYHNEQFF
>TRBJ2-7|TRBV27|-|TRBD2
TGTGCCAGCAGTAGCGAACTAGCGGCCTACGAGCAGTACTTC
CASSSELAAYEQYF
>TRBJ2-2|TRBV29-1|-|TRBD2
TGCAGCGTTCTAGCGGGAGGGAACACCGGGGAGCTGTTTTTT
CSVLAGGNTGELFF
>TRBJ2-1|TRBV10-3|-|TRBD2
TGTGCCATCAGTGAGTATGGTAGCGGGGGTAACAATGAGCAGTTCTTC
CAISEYGSGGNNEQFF
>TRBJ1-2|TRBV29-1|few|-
TGCAGCGCGGGGGAGGAAGGCTATGGCTACACCTTC
CSAGEEGYGYTF
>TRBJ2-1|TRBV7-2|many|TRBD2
TGTGCCAGCAGCTCGAGCGGGAGGAGGGGTGAGCAGTTCTTC
CASSSSGRRGEQFF
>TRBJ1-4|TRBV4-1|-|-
TGCGCCAGCGGCCGTTTTGGGGGGGATGAAAAACTGTTTTTT
CASGRFGGDEKLFF
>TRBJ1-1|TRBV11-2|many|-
TGTGCCAGCAGCGGATACCTGAACACTGAAGCTTTCTTT
CASSGYLNTEAFF
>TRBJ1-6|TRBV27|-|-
TGTGCCAGCAGTATCTATAATTCACCCCTCCACTTT
CASSIYNSPLHF
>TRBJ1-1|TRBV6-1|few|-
TGTGCCAGCAACTTACTAAGGGGCACTGAAGCTTTCTTT
CASNLLRGTEAFF
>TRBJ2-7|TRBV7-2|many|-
TGTGCCAGCAGCCCCAGGCAGGGGGGGACGAAAGAGCAGTACTTC
CASSPRQGGTKEQYF
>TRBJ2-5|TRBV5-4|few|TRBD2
TGTGCCAGCAGCTTGGGCCCTAGCGGGAGGGAAGAGACCCAGTACTTC
CASSLGPSGREETQYF
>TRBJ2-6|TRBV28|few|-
TGTGCCAGCGGGTCAGACAGGGAGGCTTGGTCTGGGGCCAACGTCCTGACTTTC
CASGSDREAWSGANVLTF
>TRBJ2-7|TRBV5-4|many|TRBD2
TGTGCCAGCAGCTCTGAAATAGCGGGAGAGTACGAGCAGTACTTC
CASSSEIAGEYEQYF
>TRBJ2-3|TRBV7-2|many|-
TGTGCCAGCAGCTTAGCCGGGGGTGCTAGCACAGATACGCAGTATTTT
CASSLAGGASTDTQYF
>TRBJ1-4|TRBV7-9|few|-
TGTGCCAGCAGCTTAGATGGGGGGTTCTTAGAAAAACTGTTTTTT
CASSLDGGFLEKLFF
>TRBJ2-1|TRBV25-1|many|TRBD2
TGTGCCAGCAGTGCTAGCGGAGCCGGCTCCTACAATGAGCAGTTCTTC
CASSASGAGSYNEQFF
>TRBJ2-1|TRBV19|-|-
TGTGCCAGTAGTGTGTTCTCAAATGAGCAGTTCTTC
CASSVFSNEQFF
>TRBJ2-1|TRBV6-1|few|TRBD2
TGTGCCAGCAAAATTACTAGCGGGTATAGCTCCTACAATGAGCAGTTCTTC
CASKITSGYSSYNEQFF
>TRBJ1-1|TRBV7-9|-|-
TGTGCCAGCAGGGAAGGAGGGAACACTGAAGCTTTCTTT
CASREGGNTEAFF
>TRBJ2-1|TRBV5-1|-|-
TGCGCCAGCAGCGTGTGGCTGGCGAGCGAGCAGTTCTTC
CASSVWLASEQFF
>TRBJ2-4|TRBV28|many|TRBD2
TGTGCCAGCAGTTTTAATCAGCGGGAAGCGGGAAACATTCAGTACTTC
CASSFNQREAGNIQYF
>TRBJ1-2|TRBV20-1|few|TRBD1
TGCAGTGCTAGAGGGACAGGAACTAGCTATGGCTACACCTTC
CSARGTGTSYGYTF
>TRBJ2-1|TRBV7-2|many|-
TGTGCCAGCAGCTTAGGCTTCTCAAACTTGATTATCAATGAGCAGTTCTTC
CASSLGFSNLIINEQFF
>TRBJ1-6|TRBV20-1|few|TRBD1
TGCAGTGCTAGAGGCGGGCAGGGGGTTTCTTCACCCCTCCACTTT
CSARGGQGVSSPLHF
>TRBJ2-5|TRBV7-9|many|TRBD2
TGTGCCAGCAGCATCCGACTAGCGGGAGAGACCCAGTACTTC
CASSIRLAGETQYF
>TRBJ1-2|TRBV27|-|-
TGTGCCACCCGGACAGCGAACTATGGCTACACCTTC
CATRTANYGYTF
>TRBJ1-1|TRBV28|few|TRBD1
TGTGCCAGCAGGGGCCCCAGGGGGCCGAACACTGAAGCTTTCTTT
CASRGPRGPNTEAFF
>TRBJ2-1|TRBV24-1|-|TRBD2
TGTGCCACCAGTGCGATAGCGGGAGGGCCGGATGAGCAGTTCTTC
CATSAIAGGPDEQFF
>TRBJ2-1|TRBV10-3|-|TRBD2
TGTGCTGCAGCGGGAGCGTACAATGAGCAGTTCTTC
CAAAGAYNEQFF
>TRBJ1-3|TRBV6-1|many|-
TGTGCCAGCAGTGAAGGGGTCACTGGAAACACCATATATTTT
CASSEGVTGNTIYF
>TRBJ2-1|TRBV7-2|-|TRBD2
TGTGCCAGCAGCTTGGTAACTAGCGGGAGGGTCTACAATGAGCAGTTCTTC
CASSLVTSGRVYNEQFF
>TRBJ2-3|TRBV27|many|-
TGTGCCAGCAGTTTAAAGGGCCCCAGGGATCCTTTGGCAGATACGCAGTATTTT
CASSLKGPRDPLADTQYF
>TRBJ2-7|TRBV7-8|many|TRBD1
TGTGCCAGCAGCAGATCTTCCGGGACAGGAGACGAGCAGTACTTC
CASSRSSGTGDEQYF
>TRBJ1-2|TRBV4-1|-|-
TGCGCCAGCAGCCAAGTAGGAGAGGAGTCCCCTAACTATGGCTACACCTTC
CASSQVGEESPNYGYTF
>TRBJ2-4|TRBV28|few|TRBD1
TGTGCCAGCAGTGTGACAGGGGCTCTAGCCAAAAACATTCAGTACTTC
CASSVTGALAKNIQYF
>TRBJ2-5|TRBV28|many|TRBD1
TGTGCCAGCAGACACAGGGGGCCAGAGACCCAGTACTTC
CASRHRGPETQYF
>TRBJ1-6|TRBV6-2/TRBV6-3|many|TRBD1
TGTGCCAGCAGGCCAGACAGGGGCTACCTGGCTTCACCCCTCCACTTT
CASRPDRGYLASPLHF
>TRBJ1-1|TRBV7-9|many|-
TGTGCCAGCAGCTTAGCTGTTACGAACACTGAAGCTTTCTTT
CASSLAVTNTEAFF
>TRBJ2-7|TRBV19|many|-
TGTGCCAGTAGTATCGTCCTAGCGAGCTCCTACGAGCAGTACTTC
CASSIVLASSYEQYF
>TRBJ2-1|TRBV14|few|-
TGTGCCAGCAGCCAGGAAGGACAGTTCAACAATGAGCAGTTCTTC
CASSQEGQFNNEQFF
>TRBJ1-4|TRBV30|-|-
TGTGCCTGGACTACGATGCTGGGGGGGAATGAAAAACTGTTTTTT
CAWTTMLGGNEKLFF
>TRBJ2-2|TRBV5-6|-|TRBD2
TGTGCCAGCGCCCGGACTAGCGGCCTCTTCACCGGGGAGCTGTTTTTT
CASARTSGLFTGELFF
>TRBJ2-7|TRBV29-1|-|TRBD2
TGCAGCGTTGAATGGGCTTTAGCGGGAGCGCATAACGAGCAGTACTTC
CSVEWALAGAHNEQYF
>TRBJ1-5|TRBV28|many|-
TGTGCCAGCAGTTTGGGGGCATGGCAGCCCCAGCATTTT
CASSLGAWQPQHF
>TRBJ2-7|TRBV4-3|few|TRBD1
TGCGCCAGCAGCCAAGATGGGAGGACAGGGTTCTACGAGCAGTACTTC
CASSQDGRTGFYEQYF
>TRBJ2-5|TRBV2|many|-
TGTGCCAGCAGTGAAGCTGGGCTGCGGGGGACCCAGTACTTC
CASSEAGLRGTQYF